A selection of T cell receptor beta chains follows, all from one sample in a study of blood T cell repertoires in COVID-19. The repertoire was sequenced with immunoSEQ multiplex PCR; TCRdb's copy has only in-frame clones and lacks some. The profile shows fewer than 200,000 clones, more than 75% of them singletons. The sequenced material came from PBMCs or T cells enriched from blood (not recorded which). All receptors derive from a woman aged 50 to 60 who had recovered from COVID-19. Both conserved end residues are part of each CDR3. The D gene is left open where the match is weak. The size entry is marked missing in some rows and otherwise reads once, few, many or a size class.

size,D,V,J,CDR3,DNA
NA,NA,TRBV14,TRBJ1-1,CASSQVYGGIGTEAFF,TGTGCCAGCAGCCAAGTTTACGGGGGAATAGGGACTGAAGCTTTCTTT
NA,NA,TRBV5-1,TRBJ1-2,CASSDERPIYGYTF,TGCGCCAGCAGCGACGAGCGGCCGATCTATGGCTACACCTTC
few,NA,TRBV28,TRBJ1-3,CASSFQVSSGNTIYF,TGTGCCAGCAGTTTTCAGGTTTCATCTGGAAACACCATATATTTT
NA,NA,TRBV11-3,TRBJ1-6,CASSSRDRPSSYNSPLHF,TGTGCCAGCAGCTCCCGAGACAGGCCAAGCTCCTATAATTCACCCCTCCACTTT
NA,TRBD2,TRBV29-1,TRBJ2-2,CSVSGTSRVGELFF,TGCAGCGTTTCCGGGACTAGCAGGGTCGGGGAGCTGTTTTTT
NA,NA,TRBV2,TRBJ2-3,CASSTQVGADTQYF,TGTGCCAGCTCCACCCAAGTGGGGGCGGATACGCAGTATTTT
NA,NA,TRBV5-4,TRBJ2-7,CASSLGGRGARIRSYEQYF,TGTGCCAGCAGCTTGGGGGGCCGGGGGGCCAGGATAAGGTCCTACGAGCAGTACTTC
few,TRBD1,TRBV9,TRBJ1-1,CASSPQPVGGTGFTKNTEAFF,TGTGCCAGCAGCCCCCAACCGGTCGGAGGGACAGGATTTACAAAGAACACTGAAGCTTTCTTT
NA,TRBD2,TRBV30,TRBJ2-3,CAWSSNSGTDTQYF,TGTGCCTGGAGTTCCAATAGCGGGACAGATACGCAGTATTTT
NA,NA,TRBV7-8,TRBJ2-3,CASSLGTGMRTDTQYF,TGTGCCAGCAGCTTAGGGACGGGGATGAGGACAGATACGCAGTATTTT
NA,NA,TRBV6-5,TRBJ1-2,CASSSPGQPFYGYTF,TGTGCCAGCAGTTCCCCCGGACAGCCCTTCTATGGCTACACCTTC
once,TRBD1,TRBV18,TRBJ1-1,CASSPGQGRFNTEAFF,TGTGCCAGCTCACCAGGACAGGGCAGATTTAACACTGAAGCTTTCTTT
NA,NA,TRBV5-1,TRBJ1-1,CASSLTSNTEAFF,TGCGCCAGCAGCTTGACATCGAACACTGAAGCTTTCTTT
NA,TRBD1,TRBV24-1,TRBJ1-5,CATSHSGQGNQPQHF,TGTGCCACCAGTCACTCGGGACAGGGGAATCAGCCCCAGCATTTT
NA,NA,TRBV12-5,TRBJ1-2,CASALDSKNYGYTF,TGTGCTAGTGCCCTCGACAGTAAGAACTATGGCTACACCTTC
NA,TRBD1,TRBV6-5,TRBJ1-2,CASSSLGTAGGYTF,TGTGCCAGCAGTAGTTTAGGGACAGCAGGTGGCTACACCTTC
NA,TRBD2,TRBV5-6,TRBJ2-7,CASSPLSGGTYEQYF,TGTGCCAGCAGCCCCCTTAGCGGGGGGACCTACGAGCAGTACTTC
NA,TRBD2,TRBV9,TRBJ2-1,CASSVVRDTPSGRAGNEQFF,TGTGCCAGCAGCGTAGTTCGGGACACACCTAGCGGGAGGGCTGGCAATGAGCAGTTCTTC
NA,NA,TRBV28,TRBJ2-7,CASSLRAYEQYF,TGTGCCAGCAGCTTGAGGGCCTACGAGCAGTACTTC
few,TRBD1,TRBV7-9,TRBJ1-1,CASSFGQGTTNTEAFF,TGTGCCAGCAGCTTTGGACAGGGGACCACGAACACTGAAGCTTTCTTT
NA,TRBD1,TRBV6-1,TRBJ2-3,CASSEALQGARTDTQYF,TGTGCCAGCAGTGAAGCGCTACAGGGGGCGCGCACAGATACGCAGTATTTT
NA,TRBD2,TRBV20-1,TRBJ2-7,CSASDGTSGKNEQYF,TGCAGTGCTAGTGATGGGACTAGCGGGAAGAACGAGCAGTACTTC
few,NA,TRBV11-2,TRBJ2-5,CASSLVDRRQETQYF,TGTGCCAGCAGCTTAGTAGACAGGCGCCAAGAGACCCAGTACTTC
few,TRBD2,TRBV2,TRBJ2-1,CASSVLGLADNEQFF,TGTGCCAGCAGTGTTTTGGGACTAGCGGACAATGAGCAGTTCTTC
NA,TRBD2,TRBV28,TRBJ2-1,CASSATSGRRDEQFF,TGTGCCAGCAGTGCAACTAGCGGGAGGAGGGATGAGCAGTTCTTC
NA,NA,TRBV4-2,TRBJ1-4,CASSQDAPNEKLFF,TGTGCCAGCAGCCAAGATGCGCCTAATGAAAAACTGTTTTTT
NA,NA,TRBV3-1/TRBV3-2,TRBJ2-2,CASSQGLNTGELFF,TGTGCCAGCAGCCAAGGACTTAACACCGGGGAGCTGTTTTTT
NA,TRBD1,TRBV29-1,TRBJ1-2,CSGRGTGTEGYTF,TGCAGCGGCCGGGGGACAGGGACAGAAGGCTACACCTTC
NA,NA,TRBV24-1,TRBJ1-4,CATSADTNEKLFF,TGTGCCACCAGTGCCGACACGAATGAAAAACTGTTTTTT
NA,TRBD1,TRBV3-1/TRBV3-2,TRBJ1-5,CASSLNRGSQPQHF,TGTGCCAGCAGCCTCAACAGGGGCAGCCAGCCCCAGCATTTT
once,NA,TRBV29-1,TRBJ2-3,CSVGQGRFTDTQYF,TGCAGCGTTGGGCAGGGAAGGTTCACAGATACGCAGTATTTT